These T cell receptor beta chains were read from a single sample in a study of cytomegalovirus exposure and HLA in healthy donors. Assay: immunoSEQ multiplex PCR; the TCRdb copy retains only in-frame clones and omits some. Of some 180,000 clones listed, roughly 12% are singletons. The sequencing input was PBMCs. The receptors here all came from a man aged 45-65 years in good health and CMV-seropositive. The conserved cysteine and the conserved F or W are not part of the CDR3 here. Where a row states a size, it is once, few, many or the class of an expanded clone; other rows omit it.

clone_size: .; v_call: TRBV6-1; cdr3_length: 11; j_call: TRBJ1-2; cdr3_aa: ASSVGLGYGYT
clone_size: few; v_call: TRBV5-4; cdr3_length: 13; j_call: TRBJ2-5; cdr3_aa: ASSLGRGMGGTQY
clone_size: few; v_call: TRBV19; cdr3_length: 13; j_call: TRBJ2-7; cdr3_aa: ASSPLGTISYEQY
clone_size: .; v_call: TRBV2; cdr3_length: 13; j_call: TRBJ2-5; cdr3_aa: ASSPQGAAQETQY
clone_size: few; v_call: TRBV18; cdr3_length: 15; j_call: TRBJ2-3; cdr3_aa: ASSPRFNGGGADTQY
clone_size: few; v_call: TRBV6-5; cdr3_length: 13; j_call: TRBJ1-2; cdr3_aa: ASSYRVRGHYGYT
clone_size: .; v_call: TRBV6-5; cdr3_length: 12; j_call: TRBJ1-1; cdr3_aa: ASSYRPRGTEAF
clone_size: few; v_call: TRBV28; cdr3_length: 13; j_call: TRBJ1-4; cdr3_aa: ASSFVQAQSEKLF
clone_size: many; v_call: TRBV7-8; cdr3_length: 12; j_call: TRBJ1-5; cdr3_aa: ASSSTGSNQPQH
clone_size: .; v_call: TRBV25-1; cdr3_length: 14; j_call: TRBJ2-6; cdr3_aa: ASSESGGFGANVLT
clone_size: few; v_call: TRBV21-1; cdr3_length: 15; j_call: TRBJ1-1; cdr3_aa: ASSKDITGGAWTEAF
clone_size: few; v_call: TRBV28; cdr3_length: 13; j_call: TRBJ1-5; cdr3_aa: ASHYTQGGDQPQH
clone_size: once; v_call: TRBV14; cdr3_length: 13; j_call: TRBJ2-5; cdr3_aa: ASSHFLDYEETQY
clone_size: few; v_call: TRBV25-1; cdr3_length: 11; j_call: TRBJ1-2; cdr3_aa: ASSGSPRRGYT
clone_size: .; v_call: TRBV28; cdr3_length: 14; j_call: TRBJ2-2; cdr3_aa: ASSLGQPSNTGELF
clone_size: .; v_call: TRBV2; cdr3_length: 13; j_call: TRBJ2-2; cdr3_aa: ASAGTSGGTGELF
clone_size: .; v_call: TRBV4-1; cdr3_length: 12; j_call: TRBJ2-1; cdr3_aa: ASSLTDRGGEQF
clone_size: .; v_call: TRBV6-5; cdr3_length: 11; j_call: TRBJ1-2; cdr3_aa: ASRAGTGLGYT
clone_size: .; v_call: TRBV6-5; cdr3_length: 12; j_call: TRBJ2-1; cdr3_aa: ASSPGLAGAQQF
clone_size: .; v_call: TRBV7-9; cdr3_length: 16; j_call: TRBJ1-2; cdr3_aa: ASSLPLTGTAMSVGYT
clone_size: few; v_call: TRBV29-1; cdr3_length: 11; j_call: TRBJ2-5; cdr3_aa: SVSSGLQETQY
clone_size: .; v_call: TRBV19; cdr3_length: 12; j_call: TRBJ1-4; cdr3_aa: ASSIDRSNEKLF
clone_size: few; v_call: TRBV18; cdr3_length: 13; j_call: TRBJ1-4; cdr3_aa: ASSPPGKGNEKLF
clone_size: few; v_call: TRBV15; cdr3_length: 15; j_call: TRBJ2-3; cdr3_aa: ATSRSSRGPSTDTQY
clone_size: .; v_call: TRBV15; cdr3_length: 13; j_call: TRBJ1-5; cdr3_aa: ATSTSRQGNQPQH
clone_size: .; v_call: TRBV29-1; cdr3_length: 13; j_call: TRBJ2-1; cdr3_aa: SHRGGHPSFNEQF
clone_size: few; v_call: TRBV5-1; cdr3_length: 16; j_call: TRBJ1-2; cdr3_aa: ASSFKTTGTGNNYGYT
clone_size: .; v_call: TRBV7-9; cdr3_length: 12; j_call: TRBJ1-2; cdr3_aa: ASSSSSADYGYT
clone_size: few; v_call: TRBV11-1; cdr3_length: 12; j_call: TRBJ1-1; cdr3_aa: ASSSLTGYTEAF
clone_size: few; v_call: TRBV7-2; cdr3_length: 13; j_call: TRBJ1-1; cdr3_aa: ASSFSSGGSPTAF